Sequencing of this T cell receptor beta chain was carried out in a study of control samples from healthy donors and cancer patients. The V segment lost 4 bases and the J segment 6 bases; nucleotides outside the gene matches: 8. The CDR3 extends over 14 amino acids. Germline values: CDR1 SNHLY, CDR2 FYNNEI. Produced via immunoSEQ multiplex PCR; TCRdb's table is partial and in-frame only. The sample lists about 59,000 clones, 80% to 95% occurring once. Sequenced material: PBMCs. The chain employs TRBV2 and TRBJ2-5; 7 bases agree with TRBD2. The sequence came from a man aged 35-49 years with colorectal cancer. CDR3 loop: CASSAINSGKTQYF. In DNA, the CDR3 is TGTGCCAGCAGTGCGATCAACAGCGGGAAGACCCAGTACTTC.